A single sample gave rise to the 14 T cell receptor beta chains below, sequenced in a study of cytomegalovirus exposure and HLA in healthy donors. PCR was performed using 60 Vbeta and 13 Jbeta primers. Produced via immunoSEQ multiplex PCR; TCRdb's table is partial and in-frame only. The repertoire includes roughly 200,000 clones, roughly 9.4% of them detected once, and 1% to 1.5% sits in the top ten. Material: PBMCs. Source of these receptors: a woman aged 25-40 years in good health and CMV-seropositive.

This sequence joins TRBV11-2 and TRBJ2-1, with D perhaps matching TRBD1 (6 bases). V was shortened by 0 bases and J by 3 bases, with 21 bases between the two germline ends. CDR1 SGHAT and CDR2 FQNNGV come from the germline V gene. The length of the CDR3 is 19 residues. CDR3 in DNA: TGTGCCAGCAGCTTAGAGGGGGCTAGCAACCTCCTTTTCTACAATGAGCAGTTCTTC. This translates into CASSLEGASNLLFYNEQFF.

This clone was counted only a few times. This chain connects TRBV27 to TRBJ2-5, with TRBD2 as a possible D gene (7 bases). Looked up from germline, CDR1 is MNHEY and CDR2 is SMNVEV (reference sequence). This CDR3 region has 11 residues. V lost 6 bases and J 7 bases, leaving 9 bases between the germline ends. This chain's CDR3 is CASSRGATQYF. CDR3 sequence (DNA): TGTGCCAGCAGCCGGGGGGCGACCCAGTACTTC.

This clone was observed many times. The chain carries TRBV5-6 and TRBJ2-1; TRBD1 agrees at 10 bases. Germline CDR1 and CDR2: SGHDT and YYEEEE. There are 13 residues in the CDR3. Trimming at V came to 3 bases and at J to 8 bases, leaving 2 bases not matched to a gene. Written as DNA, the CDR3 is TGTGCCAGCAGCTATGGGACAGGGGATGAGCAGTTCTTC. This encodes CASSYGTGDEQFF.

V gene TRBV6-5 combines with J gene TRBJ1-1, with 9 bases identical to TRBD1. This CDR3 is built from 12 residues. CDR1 MNHEY and CDR2 SVGAGI come from the germline V gene. Trimming removed 5 bases from V and 8 bases from J; junction bases left unmatched: 3. CDR3: CASSTGTGEAFF. In DNA, the CDR3 is TGTGCCAGCAGTACGGGGACAGGGGAAGCTTTCTTT.

This clone was counted between two and nine times. The J gene is TRBJ2-4, the V gene TRBV6-5; 7 bases are a match to TRBD1. The CDR3 has 14 residues. Germline loops: CDR1 MNHEY, CDR2 SVGAGI. V shed 4 bases and J 6 bases; nucleotides not matched to a gene: 6. CDR3 bases: TGTGCCAGCAGTTTAACAGGGGTCGCAAACATTCAGTACTTC. Its translation: CASSLTGVANIQYF.

The chain joins TRBV6-5 to TRBJ2-7; the D gene is possibly TRBD1 (5 bases). Germline V gene lookup returns CDR1 MNHEY and CDR2 SVGAGI. V lost 6 bases and J lost 4, with 16 bases in between. This CDR3 has 14 residues. The CDR3 loop is CASSRRPDSYEQYF. The CDR3 DNA reads as TGTGCCAGCAGCCGCCGTCCTGACAGTTACGAGCAGTACTTC.

This chain uses TRBV9 with TRBJ2-1; 14 positions match TRBD2. Germline CDR1 SGDLS, CDR2 YYNGEE. V trimming: 4 bases; J trimming: 10 bases; junction bases outside the gene matches: 7. The CDR3 runs to 15 residues. CDR3 protein: CASSPGLAGGGEQFF. The CDR3 region has the DNA TGTGCCAGCAGCCCCGGACTAGCGGGAGGTGGAGAGCAGTTCTTC. Filled out from reference TRBV9 and TRBJ2-1, the complete variable domain reads DSGVTQTPKHLITATGQRVTLRCSPRSGDLSVYWYQQSLDQGLQFLIQYYNGEERAKGNILERFSAQQFPDLHSELNLSSLELGDSALYFCASSPGLAGGGEQFFGPGTRLTVL.

This clone was detected a few times. This sequence joins TRBV30 and TRBJ1-1; the match to TRBD1 covers 7 bases. The CDR3 loop spans 13 amino acids. CDR1 and CDR2 from the germline V gene are GTSNPN and SVGIG (reference sequence). The junction had 10 bases not matched to a gene; V was cut back by 2 bases and J by 10 bases. In DNA, the CDR3 is TGTGCCTGGAGTACTACAGGGGCAGTCGGAGCTTTCTTT. Amino acids: CAWSTTGAVGAFF.

This clone has a handful of counts. The chain uses TRBV2 and TRBJ2-7; 9 nucleotides line up with TRBD2. CDR1 SNHLY and CDR2 FYNNEI come from the germline V gene. CDR3 size: 15 residues. V lost 1 base, J lost 2 bases, and 3 bases stayed unmatched. In nucleotides, the CDR3 is TGTGCCAGCAGTGAAGGAGCGGGAGGACCCTACGAGCAGTACTTC. This encodes CASSEGAGGPYEQYF.

This clone was detected only a few times. The V call is TRBV25-1, the J call TRBJ2-2; no clear D gene. The CDR3 is made up of 13 amino acids. Looked up from germline, CDR1 is MGHDK and CDR2 is SYGVNS. Trimming left V 1 base short and J 4 bases short, with 4 bases between. The CDR3: CASSESGTGELFF. As DNA, the CDR3 is TGTGCCAGCAGTGAATCCGGCACCGGGGAGCTGTTTTTT.

This clone was counted a few times. The V and J genes are TRBV5-6 and TRBJ2-7, with D perhaps matching TRBD1 (6 bases). The CDR3 has 16 amino acids. The germline CDR1 and CDR2 sequences are SGHDT and YYEEEE. Deletions cut 3 bases from V and 0 bases from J, with 16 bases between. CDR3 DNA: TGTGCCAGCAGCTATCCCCCGGGACACGTCTCCTACGAGCAGTACTTC. Its protein product is CASSYPPGHVSYEQYF.

A word on this clone: This specimen includes other DNA sequences encoding the same CDR3. The V gene is TRBV13, the J gene TRBJ1-2; 7 bases fit TRBD1. The junction had 3 bases not matched to a gene; V was cut back by 1 base and J by 4 bases. This CDR3 comprises 14 residues. Per the germline V gene, CDR1 is PRHDT and CDR2 is FYEKMQ (reference sequence). In DNA form, the CDR3 reads TGTGCCAGCAGCTTAGAAGCAGGGGGCTATGGCTACACCTTC. It codes for CASSLEAGGYGYTF.

The chain combines TRBV11-2 with TRBJ2-7; D uncertain. The germline V and J ends were trimmed by 0 bases and 6 bases, with 6 bases remaining between them. The germline V gene encodes CDR1 SGHAT and CDR2 FQNNGV. This CDR3 region has 12 residues. CDR3 loop: CASSLERLEQYF. In nucleotides, the CDR3 is TGTGCCAGCAGCTTAGAGCGGCTCGAGCAGTACTTC.

This clone showed up just a few times. This chain links TRBV15 with TRBJ2-7; D is undetermined. The CDR3 contains 13 residues. V was shortened by 0 bases and J by 1 base, with 4 bases between the two germline ends. The germline gives CDR1 LNHNV, CDR2 YYDKDF (reference sequence). CDR3 protein: CATSRDPSYEQYF. The CDR3 nucleotides read TGTGCCACCAGCAGAGATCCTTCCTACGAGCAGTACTTC.